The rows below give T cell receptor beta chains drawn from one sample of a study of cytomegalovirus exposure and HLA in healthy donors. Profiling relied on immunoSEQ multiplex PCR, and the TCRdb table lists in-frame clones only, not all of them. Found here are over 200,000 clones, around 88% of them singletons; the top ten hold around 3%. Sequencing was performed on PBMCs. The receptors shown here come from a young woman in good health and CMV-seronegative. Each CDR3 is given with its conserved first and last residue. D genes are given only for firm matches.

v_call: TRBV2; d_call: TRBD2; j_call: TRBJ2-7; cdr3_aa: CASSGWEGDEQYF; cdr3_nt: TGTGCCAGCAGTGGGTGGGAGGGAGACGAGCAGTACTTC
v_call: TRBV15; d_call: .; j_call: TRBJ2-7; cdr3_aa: CATSRDLSYEQYF; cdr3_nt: TGTGCCACCAGCAGAGATTTGAGTTACGAGCAGTACTTC
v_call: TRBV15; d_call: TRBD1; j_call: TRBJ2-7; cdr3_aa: CATSRDFSGGTGSYEQYF; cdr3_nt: TGTGCCACCAGCAGAGATTTCTCAGGCGGGACAGGGAGTTACGAGCAGTACTTC
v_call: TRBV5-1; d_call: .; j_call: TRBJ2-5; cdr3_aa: CASSLPGVGETQYF; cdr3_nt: TGCGCCAGCAGCTTGCCGGGGGTTGGGGAGACCCAGTACTTC
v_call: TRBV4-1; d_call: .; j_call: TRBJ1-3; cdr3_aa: CASSQSSGYGNTIYF; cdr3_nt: TGCGCCAGCAGCCAGTCATCAGGGTACGGAAACACCATATATTTT
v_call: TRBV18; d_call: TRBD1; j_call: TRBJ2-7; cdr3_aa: CASSPGTGRATYEQYF; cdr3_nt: TGTGCCAGCTCACCGGGGACAGGGCGTGCTACCTACGAGCAGTACTTC
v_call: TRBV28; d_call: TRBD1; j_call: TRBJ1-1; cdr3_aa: CASPGGRGPTEAFF; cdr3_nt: TGTGCCAGCCCGGGGGGGAGGGGGCCCACTGAAGCTTTCTTT
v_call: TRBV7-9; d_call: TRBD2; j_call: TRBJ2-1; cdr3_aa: CASSSTSGETYNEQFF; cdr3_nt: TGTGCCAGCAGCTCTACTAGCGGGGAGACCTACAATGAGCAGTTCTTC
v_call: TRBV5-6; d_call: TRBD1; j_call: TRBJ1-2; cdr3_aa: CASSYFDTRDRGYGYTF; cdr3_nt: TGTGCCAGCAGCTACTTTGACACCCGGGACAGGGGCTATGGCTACACCTTC
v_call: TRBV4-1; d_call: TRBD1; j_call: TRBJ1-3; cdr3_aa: CASSQDPFPGQGTGNTIYF; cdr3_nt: TGCGCCAGCAGCCAAGATCCTTTCCCGGGACAGGGAACTGGAAACACCATATATTTT
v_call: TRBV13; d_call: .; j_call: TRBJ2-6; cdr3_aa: CASSFVAGAGSGANVLTF; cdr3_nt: TGTGCCAGCAGCTTCGTGGCAGGGGCAGGGTCTGGGGCCAACGTCCTGACTTTC
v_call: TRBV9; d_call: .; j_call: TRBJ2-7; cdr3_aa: CASSVAAGQPYEQYF; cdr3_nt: TGTGCCAGCAGCGTAGCAGCCGGACAGCCCTACGAGCAGTACTTC
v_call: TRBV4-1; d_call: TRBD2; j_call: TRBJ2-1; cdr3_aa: CASSQDPTSGSSEQFF; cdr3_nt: TGCGCCAGCAGCCAAGACCCCACTAGCGGGAGTAGTGAGCAGTTCTTC
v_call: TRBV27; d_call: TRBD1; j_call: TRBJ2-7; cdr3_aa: CASSFGQGDEQYF; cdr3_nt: TGTGCCAGCAGTTTTGGACAGGGGGACGAGCAGTACTTC
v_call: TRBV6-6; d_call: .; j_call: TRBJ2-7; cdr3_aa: CASSLTGKVPYEQYF; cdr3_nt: TGTGCCAGCAGCCTCACAGGGAAAGTCCCCTACGAGCAGTACTTC
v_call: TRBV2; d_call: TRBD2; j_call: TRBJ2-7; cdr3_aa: CASILSGSLDEQYF; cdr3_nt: TGTGCCAGCATATTAAGCGGGAGTCTCGACGAGCAGTACTTC
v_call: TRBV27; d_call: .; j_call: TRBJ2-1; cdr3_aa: CASSFLGKSSYNEQFF; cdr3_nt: TGTGCCAGCAGTTTCCTAGGAAAAAGCTCCTACAATGAGCAGTTCTTC
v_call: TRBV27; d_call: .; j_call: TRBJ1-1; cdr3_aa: CASRKIRGTEAFF; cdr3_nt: TGTGCCAGCAGAAAGATTAGGGGAACTGAAGCTTTCTTT
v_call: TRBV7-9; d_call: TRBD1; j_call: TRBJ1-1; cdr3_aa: CASSFPDRGDTEAFF; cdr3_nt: TGTGCCAGCAGCTTCCCTGACAGGGGTGACACTGAAGCTTTCTTT
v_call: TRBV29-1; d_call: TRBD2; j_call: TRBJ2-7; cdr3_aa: CSVTSGYEQYF; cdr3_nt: TGCAGCGTGACTAGCGGCTACGAGCAGTACTTC
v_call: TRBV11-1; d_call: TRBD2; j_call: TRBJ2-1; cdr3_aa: CASSNLAGGSNEQFF; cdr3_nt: TGTGCCAGCAGCAACCTAGCGGGAGGATCGAATGAGCAGTTCTTC